These T cell receptor beta chains were read from a single sample in a study of T-cell memory formation after mild COVID-19. TCRdb passed the 5' RACE reads through MiXCR, listing each CDR3 protein once. This table has hundreds of thousands of distinct CDR3 sequences, roughly a fifth appearing once. The sequencing sample was made of PBMCs or a T cell subset sorted from them (not recorded which). Every receptor here comes from an adult woman who had mild COVID-19 (a few samples of this study predate the infection). Cell type and time point are not known. The CDR3 runs from the conserved cysteine through the conserved F or W. Each record gives: V gene, D gene, clone size, J gene, CDR3 length, CDR3 protein, CDR3 DNA. A D gene is named only where the DNA matches it firmly. Size values are once, few and many counts, or a class for expanded clones, and some rows have none.

V: TRBV5-4
D: NA
size: few
J: TRBJ2-5
length: 15
CDR3: CASNAGRTNQETQYF
DNA: TGTGCCAGCAACGCAGGGAGGACCAACCAAGAGACCCAGTACTTC

V: TRBV7-2
D: TRBD2
size: few
J: TRBJ2-5
length: 17
CDR3: CASSLLGTSGFQETQYF
DNA: TGTGCCAGCAGCTTACTAGGGACTAGCGGGTTCCAAGAGACCCAGTACTTC

V: TRBV19
D: TRBD1
size: few
J: TRBJ2-3
length: 15
CDR3: CASREGQGVLDTQYF
DNA: TGTGCCAGTAGGGAGGGACAGGGAGTTCTCGATACGCAGTATTTT

V: TRBV7-9
D: NA
size: once
J: TRBJ1-1
length: 15
CDR3: CASSLSRGINTEAFF
DNA: TGTGCCAGCAGCTTAAGTCGTGGAATCAACACTGAAGCTTTCTTT

V: TRBV15
D: NA
size: many
J: TRBJ2-7
length: 14
CDR3: CATSRDRGFGEQYF
DNA: TGTGCCACCAGCAGAGATAGGGGGTTCGGGGAGCAGTACTTC

V: TRBV12-3/TRBV12-4
D: NA
size: NA
J: TRBJ2-1
length: 15
CDR3: CASSRGTGPYNEQFF
DNA: TGTGCCAGCAGCCGAGGGACCGGGCCGTACAATGAGCAGTTCTTC

V: TRBV18
D: NA
size: NA
J: TRBJ2-5
length: 12
CDR3: CASSPELETQYF
DNA: TGTGCCAGCTCACCAGAGTTAGAGACCCAGTACTTC

V: TRBV5-8
D: TRBD1
size: few
J: TRBJ2-2
length: 17
CDR3: CASSLGGTGTNTGELFF
DNA: TGTGCCAGCAGCTTGGGCGGGACAGGGACGAACACCGGGGAGCTGTTTTTT

V: TRBV6-6
D: TRBD1
size: NA
J: TRBJ1-1
length: 19
CDR3: CASSYTDGKQGALGTEAFF
DNA: TGTGCCAGCAGTTACACCGACGGTAAACAGGGGGCGCTGGGAACTGAAGCTTTCTTT

V: TRBV9
D: NA
size: few
J: TRBJ2-1
length: 13
CDR3: CASSPDFYNEQFF
DNA: TGTGCCAGCAGCCCTGACTTCTACAATGAGCAGTTCTTC

V: TRBV20-1
D: NA
size: NA
J: TRBJ2-3
length: 15
CDR3: CSATGDGRYTDTQYF
DNA: TGCAGTGCTACCGGGGATGGGCGCTACACAGATACGCAGTATTTT

V: TRBV5-1
D: TRBD2
size: NA
J: TRBJ2-3
length: 15
CDR3: CASRNRDYFTDTQYF
DNA: TGCGCCAGCAGAAACCGGGACTACTTCACAGATACGCAGTATTTT

V: TRBV7-6
D: TRBD2
size: many
J: TRBJ2-5
length: 18
CDR3: CASSLASSGILRGETQYF
DNA: TGTGCCAGCAGCTTAGCAAGTAGCGGGATCCTCCGCGGAGAGACCCAGTACTTC

V: TRBV18
D: NA
size: NA
J: TRBJ2-7
length: 13
CDR3: CASSGQSSYEQYF
DNA: TGTGCCAGCTCTGGACAGAGCTCCTACGAGCAGTACTTC

V: TRBV6-2/TRBV6-3
D: NA
size: NA
J: TRBJ2-3
length: 17
CDR3: CASSYALLGVGTDTQYF
DNA: TGTGCCAGCAGTTACGCCCTACTAGGGGTCGGCACAGATACGCAGTATTTT

V: TRBV5-6
D: TRBD1
size: NA
J: TRBJ2-2
length: 14
CDR3: CASSEGAKAGELFF
DNA: TGTGCCAGCAGCGAGGGGGCTAAGGCCGGGGAGCTGTTTTTT

V: TRBV12-3/TRBV12-4
D: NA
size: NA
J: TRBJ2-7
length: 13
CDR3: CASSLNGRYEQYF
DNA: TGTGCCAGCAGTTTGAACGGACGGTACGAGCAGTACTTC

V: TRBV2
D: NA
size: NA
J: TRBJ2-2
length: 13
CDR3: CASQGSNTGELFF
DNA: TGTGCCAGCCAAGGATCGAACACCGGGGAGCTGTTTTTT

V: TRBV6-2/TRBV6-3
D: TRBD2
size: few
J: TRBJ2-2
length: 15
CDR3: CASSRTSRVTGELFF
DNA: TGTGCCAGCAGTCGGACTAGCAGGGTCACCGGGGAGCTGTTTTTT

V: TRBV9
D: TRBD2
size: NA
J: TRBJ2-5
length: 16
CDR3: CASSEGGLVEKGTQYF
DNA: TGTGCCAGCAGCGAAGGGGGACTAGTCGAAAAAGGGACCCAGTACTTC

V: TRBV9
D: NA
size: few
J: TRBJ2-4
length: 14
CDR3: CASSVGGAKNIQYF
DNA: TGTGCCAGCAGCGTTGGTGGTGCCAAAAACATTCAGTACTTC

V: TRBV7-2
D: TRBD2
size: NA
J: TRBJ2-3
length: 16
CDR3: CASSSRAGVMADTQYF
DNA: TGTGCCAGCAGCTCCCGAGCGGGAGTCATGGCAGATACGCAGTATTTT

V: TRBV7-9
D: NA
size: NA
J: TRBJ2-7
length: 14
CDR3: CASSSRNQGWEQYF
DNA: TGTGCCAGCAGCTCTCGAAATCAGGGGTGGGAGCAGTACTTC

V: TRBV9
D: TRBD2
size: NA
J: TRBJ2-1
length: 14
CDR3: CASRPSGGPNEQFF
DNA: TGTGCCAGCCGCCCCTCGGGGGGACCTAATGAGCAGTTCTTC

V: TRBV28
D: NA
size: NA
J: TRBJ1-4
length: 13
CDR3: CASSSPTNEKLFF
DNA: TGTGCCAGCAGTTCCCCAACTAATGAAAAACTGTTTTTT

V: TRBV9
D: TRBD2
size: few
J: TRBJ2-2
length: 16
CDR3: CASSVRLAGGSGELFF
DNA: TGTGCCAGCAGCGTAAGACTAGCGGGAGGTTCCGGGGAGCTGTTTTTT

V: TRBV4-2
D: TRBD1
size: NA
J: TRBJ1-4
length: 15
CDR3: CASSPTGEANEKLFF
DNA: TGTGCCAGCAGCCCGACAGGGGAGGCTAATGAAAAACTGTTTTTT

V: TRBV10-3
D: NA
size: NA
J: TRBJ2-1
length: 14
CDR3: CAIMGTSTYNEQFF
DNA: TGTGCCATCATGGGGACGTCGACCTACAATGAGCAGTTCTTC

V: TRBV30
D: NA
size: few
J: TRBJ2-3
length: 14
CDR3: CGGRSSWITDTQYF
DNA: TGTGGCGGGCGGTCGTCCTGGATTACAGATACGCAGTATTTT

V: TRBV3-1
D: TRBD2
size: few
J: TRBJ2-7
length: 16
CDR3: CASSPLTSGNSYEQYF
DNA: TGTGCCAGCAGCCCCCTGACTAGCGGGAATTCCTACGAGCAGTACTTC

V: TRBV30
D: TRBD2
size: NA
J: TRBJ2-1
length: 17
CDR3: CAWSDWRLAGGSNEQFF
DNA: TGTGCCTGGAGTGATTGGAGACTAGCGGGGGGGTCCAATGAGCAGTTCTTC

V: TRBV7-2
D: TRBD2
size: many
J: TRBJ2-1
length: 17
CDR3: CASSLVPPTSGRAEQFF
DNA: TGTGCCAGCAGCTTAGTACCCCCTACTAGCGGGAGGGCCGAGCAGTTCTTC

V: TRBV29-1
D: TRBD1
size: few
J: TRBJ1-1
length: 13
CDR3: CSASTGGGTEAFF
DNA: TGCAGCGCCTCGACAGGGGGAGGCACTGAAGCTTTCTTT

V: TRBV29-1
D: NA
size: NA
J: TRBJ2-7
length: 13
CDR3: CSVVPGTAYEQYF
DNA: TGCAGCGTTGTCCCAGGGACCGCCTACGAGCAGTACTTC

V: TRBV2
D: TRBD2
size: few
J: TRBJ2-5
length: 16
CDR3: CASSRLAGGTTETQYF
DNA: TGTGCCAGCAGTCGACTAGCGGGGGGAACTACGGAGACCCAGTACTTC

V: TRBV5-1
D: NA
size: NA
J: TRBJ2-7
length: 13
CDR3: CASSYRDTFEQYF
DNA: TGCGCCAGCAGCTACCGGGACACCTTCGAGCAGTACTTC

V: TRBV21-1
D: NA
size: NA
J: TRBJ2-7
length: 15
CDR3: CASSRILQGVDEQYF
DNA: TGTGCCAGCAGCCGAATATTACAGGGCGTTGACGAGCAGTACTTC

V: TRBV4-1
D: NA
size: few
J: TRBJ2-5
length: 15
CDR3: CASSQVPVEVETQYF
DNA: TGCGCCAGCAGCCAAGTTCCGGTCGAGGTAGAGACCCAGTACTTC

V: TRBV19
D: TRBD2
size: NA
J: TRBJ2-3
length: 15
CDR3: CASSMFGRAADTQYF
DNA: TGTGCCAGTAGTATGTTCGGGAGGGCCGCGGATACGCAGTATTTT

V: TRBV7-2
D: NA
size: few
J: TRBJ2-4
length: 15
CDR3: CASSLAVLAKNIQYF
DNA: TGTGCCAGCAGCTTAGCTGTACTAGCCAAAAACATTCAGTACTTC

V: TRBV5-1
D: NA
size: NA
J: TRBJ1-1
length: 15
CDR3: CASSLAGLTGTEAFF
DNA: TGCGCCAGCAGCTTGGCCGGTCTGACAGGCACTGAAGCTTTCTTT

V: TRBV7-8
D: NA
size: NA
J: TRBJ1-6
length: 16
CDR3: CASSANQTEYNSPLHF
DNA: TGTGCCAGCAGCGCTAACCAGACGGAGTATAATTCACCCCTCCACTTT

V: TRBV2
D: TRBD2
size: NA
J: TRBJ2-7
length: 15
CDR3: CASSARTSGSYEQYF
DNA: TGTGCCAGCAGCGCTCGGACTAGCGGGAGCTACGAGCAGTACTTC

V: TRBV12-3/TRBV12-4
D: NA
size: NA
J: TRBJ2-6
length: 15
CDR3: CASSPQVSGANVLTF
DNA: TGTGCCAGCAGTCCACAGGTCTCTGGGGCCAACGTCCTGACTTTC

V: TRBV15
D: NA
size: many
J: TRBJ2-7
length: 15
CDR3: CATSRDPGNIYEQYF
DNA: TGTGCCACCAGCAGAGATCCCGGGAACATCTACGAGCAGTACTTC

V: TRBV15
D: NA
size: NA
J: TRBJ1-1
length: 19
CDR3: CATSRDGGSGLIENTEAFF
DNA: TGTGCCACCAGCAGAGATGGGGGTAGCGGTTTGATCGAGAACACTGAAGCTTTCTTT

V: TRBV20-1
D: NA
size: few
J: TRBJ2-1
length: 15
CDR3: CSGTTPGIGYNEQFF
DNA: TGCAGTGGGACTACTCCTGGGATTGGATACAATGAGCAGTTCTTC

V: TRBV7-2
D: TRBD2
size: NA
J: TRBJ2-6
length: 19
CDR3: CASSAGTSGYLWVANVLTF
DNA: TGTGCCAGCAGCGCCGGGACTAGCGGTTACCTCTGGGTCGCCAACGTCCTGACTTTC

V: TRBV19
D: TRBD1
size: few
J: TRBJ1-5
length: 16
CDR3: CASSAPWTGGGQPQHF
DNA: TGTGCCAGTAGTGCCCCGTGGACAGGGGGCGGACAGCCCCAGCATTTT

V: TRBV2
D: TRBD1
size: NA
J: TRBJ1-1
length: 16
CDR3: CASSGLPTGANTEAFF
DNA: TGTGCCAGCAGTGGCCTCCCGACAGGGGCAAACACTGAAGCTTTCTTT

V: TRBV25-1
D: NA
size: NA
J: TRBJ1-6
length: 15
CDR3: CASGAGQALNSPLHF
DNA: TGTGCCAGCGGGGCGGGACAAGCTCTTAATTCACCCCTCCACTTT

V: TRBV5-1
D: NA
size: NA
J: TRBJ1-2
length: 16
CDR3: CASSLAWQETNYGYTF
DNA: TGCGCCAGCAGCTTGGCCTGGCAGGAAACGAACTATGGCTACACCTTC

V: TRBV5-5
D: NA
size: few
J: TRBJ1-5
length: 16
CDR3: CASSRDGTLSNQPQHF
DNA: TGTGCCAGCAGCAGGGACGGAACACTTAGCAATCAGCCCCAGCATTTT

V: TRBV7-2
D: NA
size: NA
J: TRBJ2-3
length: 14
CDR3: CASSLVGRTDTQYF
DNA: TGTGCCAGCAGCTTAGTCGGCCGCACAGATACGCAGTATTTT

V: TRBV3-1
D: NA
size: NA
J: TRBJ1-2
length: 14
CDR3: CASSQDGALHGYTF
DNA: TGTGCCAGCAGCCAAGACGGGGCTCTTCATGGCTACACCTTC